What follows are 16 T cell receptor beta chains derived from one specimen sequenced in a study of cytomegalovirus exposure and HLA in healthy donors. Primers: 60 Vbeta forward and 13 Jbeta reverse. Using immunoSEQ multiplex PCR, the repertoire was profiled, and TCRdb retains in-frame clones only, with some absent. The table has 200,000 to 250,000 clones, approximately 82% seen once. The sequenced material came from PBMCs. Receptors originate from a man aged 18-30 years in good health and CMV-seronegative.

As for this clone: Other DNA sequences in the sample encode the same CDR3. The chain is built from TRBV10-3 and TRBJ1-1; 9 bases map to TRBD1. V shed 3 bases, J shed 1 base, and the junction held 3 bases outside the gene matches. The CDR3 is 15 amino acids. Germline CDR1 ENHRY, CDR2 SYGVKD. The CDR3 DNA reads TGTGCCATCAGTGACGGGACAGGGTGGAACACTGAAGCTTTCTTT. Protein product: CAISDGTGWNTEAFF.

This rearrangement joins TRBV28 to TRBJ2-7; perhaps TRBD1 as D (6 bases). V was pared by 4 bases and J by 2 bases, with 15 bases between. Germline V gene sequence: CDR1 MDHEN, CDR2 SYDVKM. CDR3 size: 15 residues. The CDR3 bases are TGTGCCAGCAGTTCCCCAGACAGGAGAGCCTACGAGCAGTACTTC. This translates into CASSSPDRRAYEQYF.

The chain combines TRBV28 with TRBJ2-7; the match to TRBD1 covers 9 bases. V lost 10 bases and J lost 0; bases outside the gene matches: 31. Germline V gives CDR1 MDHEN, CDR2 SYDVKM. The CDR3 consists of 22 residues. In nucleotides, the CDR3 is TGTGCCATCACCAGAACAAGGGGTGGGGACAGGGATCGCCAACTCGGCTCCTACGAGCAGTACTTC. The encoded protein is CAITRTRGGDRDRQLGSYEQYF. Full variable domain (remainder filled in from reference TRBV28 and TRBJ2-7): DVKVTQSSRYLVKRTGEKVFLECVQDMDHENMFWYRQDPGLGLRLIYFSYDVKMKEKGDIPEGYSVSREKKERFSLILESASTNQTSMYLCAITRTRGGDRDRQLGSYEQYFGPGTRLTVT.

The sample holds a few counts of this clone. The CDR3 bases are TGTGCCAGCATTCGGGGGGCGGACTATGGCTACACCTTC. Protein product: CASIRGADYGYTF. The rearrangement joins TRBV2 to TRBJ1-2; weak D call: TRBD1 (6 bases). Germline V gene lookup returns CDR1 SNHLY and CDR2 FYNNEI. The CDR3 runs to 13 residues. The germline V and J ends were trimmed by 7 bases and 3 bases, with 12 bases remaining between them.

J is TRBJ2-1 and V is TRBV23-1; no clear D gene. TRBV23-1 is reported as an ORF; its role is uncertain. Trimming pared 6 bases from V and 7 bases from J, leaving 7 bases between. This CDR3 region has 11 residues. This chain's CDR3 is CASRPRNEQFF. The CDR3 nucleotides are TGCGCCAGCAGACCCCGGAATGAGCAGTTCTTC.

This chain connects TRBV7-9 to TRBJ2-3; a weak D match, TRBD2 (6 bases). Looked up from germline, CDR1 is SEHNR and CDR2 is FQNEAQ (reference sequence). V was cut by 7 bases and J by 0 bases, with 14 bases left in between. The CDR3 loop spans 15 amino acids. The CDR3 spells CASTPGGSSTDTQYF. CDR3 bases: TGTGCCAGCACCCCCGGGGGTTCTAGCACAGATACGCAGTATTTT.

In this sample, this clone turned up a few times. V and J are TRBV5-4 and TRBJ2-5, with D maybe TRBD2 (7 bases). Germline V gene lookup returns CDR1 SGHNT and CDR2 YYREEE (reference sequence). V shed 3 bases and J shed 6 bases, with 18 bases lying between them. There are 15 residues in the CDR3. CDR3 nucleotides: TGTGCCAGCAGCTCAGGGAGGGGGAGTGCGAAGACCCAGTACTTC. Its protein is CASSSGRGSAKTQYF.

The rearrangement links TRBV5-4 to TRBJ1-2, with D perhaps matching TRBD1 (5 bases). The CDR3 covers 15 residues. The germline V gene has CDR1 SGHNT and CDR2 YYREEE (reference sequence). V was trimmed by 5 bases and J by 5 bases, leaving 19 bases between them. The CDR3 DNA reads as TGTGCCAGCAGATCGCCCCGGGACTCTCGGTATGGCTACACCTTC. It codes for CASRSPRDSRYGYTF.

The chain recombines TRBV6-1 with TRBJ2-2, with 8 nucleotides matching TRBD2. Germline trimming cut 4 bases from V and 4 bases from J; bases unmatched to any gene: 5. The germline V gene encodes CDR1 MNHNS and CDR2 SASEGT. This CDR3 contains 15 residues. The DNA for the CDR3 is TGTGCCAGCAGTGCGCCTAGCGGGCCCACCGGGGAGCTGTTTTTT. Its protein is CASSAPSGPTGELFF.

This clone appeared a few times. Other nucleotide sequences in the sample specify the same CDR3. The chain links TRBV7-3 to TRBJ2-5; TRBD1 might be the D (5 bases). The length of the CDR3 is 13 residues. V lost 5 bases and J lost 4, with 11 bases in between. Germline loops: CDR1 SGHTA, CDR2 FQGTGA. CDR3 region: CASSQGSGETQYF. DNA of the CDR3: TGTGCCAGCAGCCAGGGTTCAGGAGAGACCCAGTACTTC. Full variable domain (rest looked up from reference TRBV7-3 and TRBJ2-5): GAGVSQTPSNKVTEKGKYVELRCDPISGHTALYWYRQSLGQGPEFLIYFQGTGAADDSGLPNDRFFAVRPEGSVSTLKIQRTERGDSAVYLCASSQGSGETQYFGPGTRLLVL.

The chain couples TRBV27 to TRBJ2-3, with D possibly matching TRBD2 (6 bases). Germline V gene sequence: CDR1 MNHEY, CDR2 SMNVEV (reference sequence). This CDR3 comprises 14 residues. V dropped 2 bases and J dropped 0 bases, with 6 bases sitting between them. The DNA for the CDR3 is TGTGCCAGCAGTTTAGCGGGAAGCACAGATACGCAGTATTTT. Translating gives CASSLAGSTDTQYF.

This clone was observed a few times. The chain carries TRBV2 and TRBJ1-1; a weak D match, TRBD1 (5 bases). Looked up from germline, CDR1 is SNHLY and CDR2 is FYNNEI. Trimming took 7 bases from V and 9 from J, leaving 15 bases between them. The CDR3 is 12 amino acids. CDR3 sequence reads: CASNIAGGKAFF. DNA for the CDR3: TGTGCCAGCAACATAGCTGGGGGGAAAGCTTTCTTT.

This clone was observed a handful of times. The CDR3: CASTGGSGNTDTQYF. The DNA for the CDR3 is TGCGCCAGCACCGGGGGGAGCGGGAATACAGATACGCAGTATTTT. The chain uses TRBV5-1 and TRBJ2-3; 7 positions match TRBD2. CDR1 and CDR2 (germline): SGHRS, YFSETQ. The CDR3 is 15 amino acids. The ends lost 6 bases at V and 3 bases at J; junction bases unmatched: 10.

The chain has TRBV5-8 and TRBJ2-3; no clear D gene. Per germline, CDR1 SGHTS and CDR2 YDEGEE. Deletions cut 0 bases from V and 0 bases from J, with 11 bases between. This CDR3 has 16 residues. The CDR3, as DNA: TGTGCCAGCAGCTTGGCTGTCCAGTCCAGCACAGATACGCAGTATTTT. It is translated as CASSLAVQSSTDTQYF.

The chain couples TRBV5-1 to TRBJ2-3; D is ambiguous. Germline V gives CDR1 SGHRS, CDR2 YFSETQ. V lost 0 bases and J 5 bases, leaving 4 bases between the germline ends. The CDR3 runs 12 residues. CDR3 region: CASSLAVDTQYF. The CDR3 coding sequence is TGCGCCAGCAGCTTGGCAGTAGATACGCAGTATTTT.

The rearrangement joins TRBV9 to TRBJ2-5; TRBD2 agrees at 7 bases. Looked up from germline, CDR1 is SGDLS and CDR2 is YYNGEE. This CDR3 has 14 amino acids. J gave up 5 bases and V 3 bases, and 7 bases lay outside the gene matches. The CDR3 protein is CASSEPQGGETQYF. The CDR3, as DNA: TGTGCCAGCAGCGAACCTCAGGGAGGGGAGACCCAGTACTTC.